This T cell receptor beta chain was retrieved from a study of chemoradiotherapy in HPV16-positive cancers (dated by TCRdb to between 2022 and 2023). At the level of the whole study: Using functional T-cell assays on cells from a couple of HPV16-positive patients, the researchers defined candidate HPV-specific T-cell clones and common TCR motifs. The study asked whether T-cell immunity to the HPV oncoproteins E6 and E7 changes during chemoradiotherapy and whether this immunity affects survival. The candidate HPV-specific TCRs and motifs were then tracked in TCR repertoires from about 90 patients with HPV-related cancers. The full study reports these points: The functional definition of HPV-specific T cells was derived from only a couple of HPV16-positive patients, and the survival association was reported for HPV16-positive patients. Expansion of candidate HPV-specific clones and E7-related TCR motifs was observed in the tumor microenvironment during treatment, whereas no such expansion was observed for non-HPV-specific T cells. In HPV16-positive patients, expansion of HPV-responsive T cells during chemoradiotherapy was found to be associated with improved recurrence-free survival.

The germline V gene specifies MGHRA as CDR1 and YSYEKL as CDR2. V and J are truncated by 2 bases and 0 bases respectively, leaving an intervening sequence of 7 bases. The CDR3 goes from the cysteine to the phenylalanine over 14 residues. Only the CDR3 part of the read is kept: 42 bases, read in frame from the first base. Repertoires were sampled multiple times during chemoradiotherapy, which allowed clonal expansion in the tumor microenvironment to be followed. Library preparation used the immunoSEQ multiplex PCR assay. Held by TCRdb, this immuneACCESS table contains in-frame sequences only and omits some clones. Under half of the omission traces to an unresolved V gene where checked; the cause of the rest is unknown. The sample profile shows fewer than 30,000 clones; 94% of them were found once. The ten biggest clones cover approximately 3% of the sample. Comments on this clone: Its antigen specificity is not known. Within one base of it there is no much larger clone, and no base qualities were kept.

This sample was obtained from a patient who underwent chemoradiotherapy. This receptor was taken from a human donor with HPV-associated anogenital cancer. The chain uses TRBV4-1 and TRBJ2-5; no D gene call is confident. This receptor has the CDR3 CASSQLPHQETQYF. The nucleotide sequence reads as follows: TGCGCCAGCAGCCAACTGCCACACCAAGAGACCCAGTACTTC.